This T cell receptor beta chain came from a study of PD-1 blockade in classical Hodgkin lymphoma. General study findings and limits: Individuals initiating nivolumab under 1 year after ASCT were excluded. CD4+ TCR diversity, unlike CD8+, climbed significantly by C4D1. In newly diagnosed patients, baseline TCR diversity was reportedly below that of healthy donors.

Clones were read by immunoSEQ multiplex PCR, and TCRdb kept only the in-frame ones, dropping some. The sample holds tens of thousands of clones, 84% seen once. Exposure to brentuximab vedotin varied, and each patient had relapsed following autologous stem cell transplantation. The CD4+ T cells used were purified from thawed PBMCs through magnetic negative selection. The patients, who had relapsed/refractory classical Hodgkin lymphoma, achieved best responses of complete response, partial response or progressive disease. The CDR3 is 14 residues long. CDR1 is KGHSH and CDR2 is LQKENI in the germline V gene. The V end was cut by 4 bases, the J end by 7 bases, with 14 bases between. Remarks on this clone: What it binds is not known.

The clonotype originates from a human donor with classical Hodgkin lymphoma. The chain has TRBV18 and TRBJ1-5, with unresolved D. Sequences were derived from CD4+ T cells from blood, sampled at baseline. The DNA for the CDR3 is TGTGCCAGCTCACTGGGCCAAGGGCAGCAGCCCCAGCATTTT. Its translation: CASSLGQGQQPQHF. Full variable domain (missing parts from reference TRBV18 and TRBJ1-5): NAGVMQNPRHLVRRRGQEARLRCSPMKGHSHVYWYRQLPEEGLKFMVYLQKENIIDESGMPKERFSAEFPKEGPSILRIQQVVRGDSAAYFCASSLGQGQQPQHFGDGTRLSIL.